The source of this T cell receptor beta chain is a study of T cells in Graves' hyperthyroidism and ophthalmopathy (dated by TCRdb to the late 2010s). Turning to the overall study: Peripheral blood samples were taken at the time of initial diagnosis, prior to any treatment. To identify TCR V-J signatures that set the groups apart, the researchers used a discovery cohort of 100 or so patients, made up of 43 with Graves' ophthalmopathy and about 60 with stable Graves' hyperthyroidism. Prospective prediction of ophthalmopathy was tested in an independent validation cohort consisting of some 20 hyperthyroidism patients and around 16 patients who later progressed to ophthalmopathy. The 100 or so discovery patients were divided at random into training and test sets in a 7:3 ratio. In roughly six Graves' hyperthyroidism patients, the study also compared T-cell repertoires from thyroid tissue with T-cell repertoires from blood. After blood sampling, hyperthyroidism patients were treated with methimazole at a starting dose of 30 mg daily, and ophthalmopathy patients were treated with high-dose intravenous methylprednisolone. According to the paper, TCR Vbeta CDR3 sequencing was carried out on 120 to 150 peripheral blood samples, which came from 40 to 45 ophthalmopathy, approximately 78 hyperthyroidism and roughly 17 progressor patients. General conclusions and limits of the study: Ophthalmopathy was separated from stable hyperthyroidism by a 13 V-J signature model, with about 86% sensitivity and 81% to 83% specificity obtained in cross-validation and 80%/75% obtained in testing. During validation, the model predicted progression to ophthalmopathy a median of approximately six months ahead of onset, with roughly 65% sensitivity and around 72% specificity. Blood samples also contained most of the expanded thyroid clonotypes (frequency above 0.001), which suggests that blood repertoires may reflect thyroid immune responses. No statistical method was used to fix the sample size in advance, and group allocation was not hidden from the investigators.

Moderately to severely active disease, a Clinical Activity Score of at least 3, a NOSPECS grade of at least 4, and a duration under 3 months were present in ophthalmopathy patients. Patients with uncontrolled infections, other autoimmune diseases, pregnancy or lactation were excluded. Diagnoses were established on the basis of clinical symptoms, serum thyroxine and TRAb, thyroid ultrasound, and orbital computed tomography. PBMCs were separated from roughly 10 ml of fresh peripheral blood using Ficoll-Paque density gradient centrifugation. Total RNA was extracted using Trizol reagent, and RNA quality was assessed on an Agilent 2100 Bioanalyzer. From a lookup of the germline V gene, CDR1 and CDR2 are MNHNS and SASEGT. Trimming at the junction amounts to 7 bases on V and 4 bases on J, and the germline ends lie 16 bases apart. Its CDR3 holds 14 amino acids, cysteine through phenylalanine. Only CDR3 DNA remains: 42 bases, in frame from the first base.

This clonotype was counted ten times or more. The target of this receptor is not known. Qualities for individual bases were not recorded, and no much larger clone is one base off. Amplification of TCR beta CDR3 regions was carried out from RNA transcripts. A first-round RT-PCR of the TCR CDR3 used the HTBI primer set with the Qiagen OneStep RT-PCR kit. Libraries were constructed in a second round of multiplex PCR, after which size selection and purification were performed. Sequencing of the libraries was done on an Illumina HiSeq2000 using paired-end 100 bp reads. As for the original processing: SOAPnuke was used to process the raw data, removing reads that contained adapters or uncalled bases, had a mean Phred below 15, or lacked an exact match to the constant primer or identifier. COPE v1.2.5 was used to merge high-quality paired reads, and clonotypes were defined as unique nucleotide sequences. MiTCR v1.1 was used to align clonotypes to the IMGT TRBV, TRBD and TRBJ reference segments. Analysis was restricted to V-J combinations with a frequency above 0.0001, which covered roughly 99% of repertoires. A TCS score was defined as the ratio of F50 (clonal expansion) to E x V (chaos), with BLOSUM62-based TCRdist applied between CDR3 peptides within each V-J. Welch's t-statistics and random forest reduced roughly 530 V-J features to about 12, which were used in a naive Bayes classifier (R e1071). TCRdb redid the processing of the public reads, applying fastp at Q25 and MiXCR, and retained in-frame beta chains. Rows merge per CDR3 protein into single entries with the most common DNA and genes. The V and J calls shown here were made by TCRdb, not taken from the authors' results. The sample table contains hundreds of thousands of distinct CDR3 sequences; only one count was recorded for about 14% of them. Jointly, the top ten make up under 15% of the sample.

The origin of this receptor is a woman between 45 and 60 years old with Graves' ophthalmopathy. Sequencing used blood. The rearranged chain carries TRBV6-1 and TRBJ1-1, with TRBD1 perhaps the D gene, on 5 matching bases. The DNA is TGTGCCAGCACTAGGGGCGATGGGGGCACTGAAGCTTTCTTT. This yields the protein CASTRGDGGTEAFF.